This TCR beta chain was sequenced during a study of blood T cell repertoires in COVID-19. On the study more broadly: COVID-19 samples from acute and convalescent phases originated in the United States, Italy and Spain. Sample material is recorded as cDNA or gDNA derived from T cells, B-cell-depleted T cells, or PBMCs.

Germline V lookup: CDR1 LGHNA, CDR2 YSLEER. V lost 0 bases and J 1 base, leaving 6 bases between the germline ends. This CDR3 has 14 amino acids. Enrolled during active infection, Seattle patients were then followed longitudinally. In the case of this clone: Other DNA sequences in this sample translate to the same CDR3.

In the original processing: Amplification of reference gene primers provided the estimated nucleated cell counts. Sequencing used immunoSEQ multiplex PCR; TCRdb keeps in-frame clones, though not all of them. V, J and clone size reflect that table, while D and trimming were determined from the DNA. The data show under 150,000 clones, more than 75% seen once. The sample consisted of peripheral blood. V and J are TRBV4-3 and TRBJ1-1; unclear D gene. This TCR derives from a man aged 60 to 69 with COVID-19, enrolled during active disease. This CDR3 reads CASSQDLGNTEAFF. The DNA of the CDR3 is TGCGCCAGCAGCCAAGATCTAGGGAACACTGAAGCTTTCTTT.